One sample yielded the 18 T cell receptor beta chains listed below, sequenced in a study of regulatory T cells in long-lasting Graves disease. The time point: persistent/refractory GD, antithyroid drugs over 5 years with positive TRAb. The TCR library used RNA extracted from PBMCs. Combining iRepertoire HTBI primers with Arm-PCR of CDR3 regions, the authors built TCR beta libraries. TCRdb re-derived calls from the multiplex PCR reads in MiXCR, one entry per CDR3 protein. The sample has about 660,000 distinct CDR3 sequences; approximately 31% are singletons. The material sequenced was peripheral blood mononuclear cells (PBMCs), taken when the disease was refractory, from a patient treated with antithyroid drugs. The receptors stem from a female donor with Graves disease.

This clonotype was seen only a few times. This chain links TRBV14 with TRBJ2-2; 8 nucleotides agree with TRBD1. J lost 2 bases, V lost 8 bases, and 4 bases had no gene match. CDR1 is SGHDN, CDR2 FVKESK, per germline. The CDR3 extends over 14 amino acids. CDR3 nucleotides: TGTGCCAGCGCGGGACAGGATAACACCGGGGAGCTGTTTTTT. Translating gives CASAGQDNTGELFF.

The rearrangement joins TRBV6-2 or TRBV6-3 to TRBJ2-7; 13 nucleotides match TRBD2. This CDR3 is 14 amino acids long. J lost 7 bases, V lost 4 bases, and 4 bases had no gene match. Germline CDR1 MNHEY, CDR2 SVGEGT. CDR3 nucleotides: TGTGCCAGCAGTTGGGGGACTAGCGGGGTAGAGCAGTACTTC. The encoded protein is CASSWGTSGVEQYF.

The CDR3: CASSPGGSSNQPQHF. The DNA of the CDR3 is TGTGCCAGTAGTCCCGGCGGTTCCAGCAATCAGCCCCAGCATTTT. This chain uses TRBV19 with TRBJ1-5, with D unclear. The CDR3 extends over 15 amino acids. The germline V gene encodes CDR1 LNHDA and CDR2 SQIVND (reference sequence). Trimming left V 5 bases short and J 1 base short, with 12 bases between.

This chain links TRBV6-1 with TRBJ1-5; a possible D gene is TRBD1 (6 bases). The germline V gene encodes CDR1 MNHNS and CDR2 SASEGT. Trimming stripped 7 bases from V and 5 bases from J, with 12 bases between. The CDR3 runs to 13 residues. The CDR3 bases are TGTGCCAGCACCGGACAGATATATCAGCCCCAGCATTTT. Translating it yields CASTGQIYQPQHF.

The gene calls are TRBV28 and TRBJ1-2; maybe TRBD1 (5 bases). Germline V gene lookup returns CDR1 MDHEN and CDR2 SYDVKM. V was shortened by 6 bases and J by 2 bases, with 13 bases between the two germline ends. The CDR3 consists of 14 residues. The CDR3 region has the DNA TGTGCCAGCAGCCCCCGTTCAGGGAACTATGGCTACACCTTC. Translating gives CASSPRSGNYGYTF.

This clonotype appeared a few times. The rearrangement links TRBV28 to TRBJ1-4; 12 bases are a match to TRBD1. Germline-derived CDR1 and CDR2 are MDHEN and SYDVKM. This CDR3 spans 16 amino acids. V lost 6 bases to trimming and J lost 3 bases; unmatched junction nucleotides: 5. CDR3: CASRGQGASSNEKLFF. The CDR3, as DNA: TGTGCCAGCAGGGGACAGGGGGCAAGTTCTAATGAAAAACTGTTTTTT.

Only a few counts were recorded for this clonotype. The CDR3 sequence: CASSDREGLGAFF. CDR3 bases: TGTGCCAGCAGTGACAGGGAAGGGCTTGGAGCTTTCTTT. The gene calls are TRBV6-1 and TRBJ1-1, with D possibly TRBD1 on 5 matching bases. V dropped 3 bases and J dropped 10 bases, with 15 bases sitting between them. The germline gives CDR1 MNHNS, CDR2 SASEGT. The CDR3 is made up of 13 amino acids.

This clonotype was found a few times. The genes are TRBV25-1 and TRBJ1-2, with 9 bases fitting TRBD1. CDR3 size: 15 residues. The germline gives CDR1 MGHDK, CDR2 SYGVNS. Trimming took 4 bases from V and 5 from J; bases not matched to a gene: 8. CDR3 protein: CASSGVTGTGYGYTF. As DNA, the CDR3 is TGTGCCAGCAGTGGGGTGACCGGGACAGGGTATGGCTACACCTTC.

The CDR3 DNA follows: TGTGCCAGCAGTTCCTCGGACAGGGTAGGGTACGAGCAGTACTTC. Amino acid sequence: CASSSSDRVGYEQYF. J is TRBJ2-7 and V is TRBV12-3 or TRBV12-4, with 8 bases fitting TRBD1. The CDR3 contains 15 residues. V gave up 4 bases and J gave up 4 bases; unmatched junction bases: 9.

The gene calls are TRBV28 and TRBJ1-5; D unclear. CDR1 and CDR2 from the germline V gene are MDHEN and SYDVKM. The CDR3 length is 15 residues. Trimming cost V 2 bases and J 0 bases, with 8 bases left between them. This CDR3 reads CASSLPPASNQPQHF. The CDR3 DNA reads TGTGCCAGCAGTTTACCCCCGGCTAGCAATCAGCCCCAGCATTTT.

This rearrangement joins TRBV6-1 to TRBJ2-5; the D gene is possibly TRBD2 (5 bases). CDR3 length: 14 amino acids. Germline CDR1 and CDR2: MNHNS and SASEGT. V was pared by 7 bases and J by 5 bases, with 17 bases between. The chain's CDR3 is CASTGRAGRETQYF. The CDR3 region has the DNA TGTGCCAGCACCGGGCGGGCGGGCCGGGAGACCCAGTACTTC.

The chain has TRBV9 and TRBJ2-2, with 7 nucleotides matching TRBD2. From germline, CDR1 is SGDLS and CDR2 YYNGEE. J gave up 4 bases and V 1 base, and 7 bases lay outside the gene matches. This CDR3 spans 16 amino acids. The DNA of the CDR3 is TGTGCCAGCAGCGTACGTCTAGCGGTGGGCACCGGGGAGCTGTTTTTT. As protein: CASSVRLAVGTGELFF.

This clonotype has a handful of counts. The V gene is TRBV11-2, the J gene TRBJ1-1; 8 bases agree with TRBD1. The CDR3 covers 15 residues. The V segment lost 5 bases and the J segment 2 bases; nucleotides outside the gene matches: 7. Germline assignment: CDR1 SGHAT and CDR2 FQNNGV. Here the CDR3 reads CASSPTGGINTEAFF. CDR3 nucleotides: TGTGCCAGCAGCCCTACAGGGGGGATAAACACTGAAGCTTTCTTT. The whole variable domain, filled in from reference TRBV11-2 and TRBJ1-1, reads EAGVAQSPRYKIIEKRQSVAFWCNPISGHATLYWYQQILGQGPKLLIQFQNNGVVDDSQLPKDRFSAERLKGVDSTLKIQPAKLEDSAVYLCASSPTGGINTEAFFGQGTRLTVV.

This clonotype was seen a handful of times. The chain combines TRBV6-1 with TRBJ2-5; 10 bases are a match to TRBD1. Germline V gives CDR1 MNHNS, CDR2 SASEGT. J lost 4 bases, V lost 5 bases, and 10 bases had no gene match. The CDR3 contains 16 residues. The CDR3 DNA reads TGTGCCAGCAGTCAACCTCGGACAGGGGGTAGAGAGACCCAGTACTTC. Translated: CASSQPRTGGRETQYF.

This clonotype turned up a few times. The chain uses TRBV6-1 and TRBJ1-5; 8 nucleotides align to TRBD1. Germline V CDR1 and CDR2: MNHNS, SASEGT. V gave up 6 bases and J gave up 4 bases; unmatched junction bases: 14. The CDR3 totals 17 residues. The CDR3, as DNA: TGTGCCAGCAGCGCCCGATCCCAGGGGGCGAGTAATCAGCCCCAGCATTTT. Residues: CASSARSQGASNQPQHF.

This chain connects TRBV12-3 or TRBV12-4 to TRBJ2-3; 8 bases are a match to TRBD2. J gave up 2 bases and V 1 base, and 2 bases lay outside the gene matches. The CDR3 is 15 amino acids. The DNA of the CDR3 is TGTGCCAGCAGTTTAGGTAGCGGGGTCACAGATACGCAGTATTTT. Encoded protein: CASSLGSGVTDTQYF.

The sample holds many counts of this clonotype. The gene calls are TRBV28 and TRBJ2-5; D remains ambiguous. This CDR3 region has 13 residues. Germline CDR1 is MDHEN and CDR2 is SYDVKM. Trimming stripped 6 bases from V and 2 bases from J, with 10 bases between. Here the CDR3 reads CASSHSLQETQYF. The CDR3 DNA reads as TGTGCCAGCAGCCACTCACTTCAAGAGACCCAGTACTTC.

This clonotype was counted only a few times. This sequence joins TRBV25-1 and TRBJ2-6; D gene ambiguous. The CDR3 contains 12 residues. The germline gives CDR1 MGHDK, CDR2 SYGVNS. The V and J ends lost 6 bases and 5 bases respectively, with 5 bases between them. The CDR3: CASSPRANVLTF. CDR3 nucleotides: TGTGCCAGCAGCCCCAGGGCCAACGTCCTGACTTTC.